The clone carrying this T cell receptor (beta chain) was observed a single time. These data are taken from a study of shared clonotypes between healthy human individuals. The CDR3 sequence is 15 residues long. Trimming removed 5 bases from V and 7 bases from J; junction bases left unmatched: 11. Per germline, CDR1 MNHNS and CDR2 SASEGT. TCRdb's copy holds only in-frame clones and misses some; the assay was immunoSEQ multiplex PCR. Of over a million clones listed, around four fifths are singletons. This chain joins TRBV6-1 and TRBJ1-5; TRBD1 agrees at 7 bases. Sequencing input: memory CD4+ T cells sorted from blood. Indicated subset: CD45RA-negative fraction. The receptor comes from a man younger than 35 in good health. Written as DNA, the CDR3 is TGTGCCAGCAGTACTAAACAGGGGTGGGGGCAGCCCCAGCATTTT. Translating it yields CASSTKQGWGQPQHF.